This TCR beta chain originates from a study of CD4+ T cells in melanoma. Data came from immunoSEQ multiplex PCR; TCRdb stores just in-frame clones and leaves some out. The sample lists roughly 150,000 clones; 85% to 95% were seen once. Study conclusions and caveats: CD8+ T cell, macrophage and B cell function reportedly correlated with neoantigen-specific CD4+ T cells. Reportedly, melanoma neoantigen-specific CD4+ T cells showed varied differentiation states.

This clone was observed a single time. Its target is unknown. CDR1 and CDR2 (germline): LNHDA, SQIVND (reference sequence). V was pared by 3 bases and J by 1 base, with 11 bases between. This CDR3 spans 15 amino acids. The chain employs TRBV19 and TRBJ2-3; D may be TRBD2 (6 bases). This clonotype originated in a human donor with melanoma. CDR3: CASSMGGSGTDTQYF. The CDR3 DNA sequence: TGTGCCAGTAGTATGGGGGGTTCTGGCACAGATACGCAGTATTTT. Together with reference TRBV19 and TRBJ2-3, the CDR3 gives the full variable domain: DGGITQSPKYLFRKEGQNVTLSCEQNLNHDAMYWYRQDPGQGLRLIYYSQIVNDFQKGDIAEGYSVSREKKESFPLTVTSAQKNPTAFYLCASSMGGSGTDTQYFGPGTRLTVL.